Detailed here is one T cell receptor (beta chain). The source of the sample is a study of blood T cell repertoires in COVID-19. At the level of the study: Sites across the United States, Italy and Spain contributed samples from acute and convalescent COVID-19.

In the study's own analysis: Researchers report that nucleated cell counts were estimated from reference gene primer amplification. Data came from immunoSEQ multiplex PCR; TCRdb stores just in-frame clones and leaves some out. V, J and clone size were drawn from that table, and D and trimming were deduced from the DNA. In the table there are about 190,000 clones, 86% of which are singletons. Germline V gene data show CDR1 as SGDLS and CDR2 as YYNGEE. The CDR3 covers 13 residues. V was pared by 0 bases and J by 4 bases, with 8 bases between. The chain carries TRBV9 and TRBJ2-7; D perhaps matches TRBD2 (6 bases). Specimen: PBMCs or T cells enriched from blood (not recorded which). This receptor was identified in a man aged 40-50 years with acute COVID-19. The chain's CDR3 is CASSVGGVYEQYF. CDR3 bases: TGTGCCAGCAGCGTAGGGGGGGTTTACGAGCAGTACTTC. Combining the CDR3 with reference TRBV9 and TRBJ2-7 gives the whole variable domain DSGVTQTPKHLITATGQRVTLRCSPRSGDLSVYWYQQSLDQGLQFLIQYYNGEERAKGNILERFSAQQFPDLHSELNLSSLELGDSALYFCASSVGGVYEQYFGPGTRLTVT.